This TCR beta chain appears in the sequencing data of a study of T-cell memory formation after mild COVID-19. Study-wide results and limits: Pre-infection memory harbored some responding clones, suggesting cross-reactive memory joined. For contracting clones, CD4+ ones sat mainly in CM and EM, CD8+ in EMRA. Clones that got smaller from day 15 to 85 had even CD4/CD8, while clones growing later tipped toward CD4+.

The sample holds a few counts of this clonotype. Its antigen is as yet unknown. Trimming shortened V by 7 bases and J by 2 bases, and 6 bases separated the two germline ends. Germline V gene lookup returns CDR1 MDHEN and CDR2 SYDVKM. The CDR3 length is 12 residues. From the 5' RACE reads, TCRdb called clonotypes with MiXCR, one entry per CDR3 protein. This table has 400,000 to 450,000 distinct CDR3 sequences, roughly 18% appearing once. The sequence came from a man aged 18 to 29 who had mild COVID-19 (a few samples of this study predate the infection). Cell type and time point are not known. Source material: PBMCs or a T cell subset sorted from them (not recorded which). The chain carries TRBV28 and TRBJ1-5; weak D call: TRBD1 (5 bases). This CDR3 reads CASIGGNQPQHF. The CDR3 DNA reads TGTGCCAGCATAGGGGGCAATCAGCCCCAGCATTTT.